The clone carrying this T cell receptor (beta chain) was seen only once. Its cognate antigen is unknown. The same CDR3 can be traced to other DNA sequences in this sample. Some clones are missing from TCRdb's copy, which holds only in-frame ones; the method was immunoSEQ multiplex PCR. The table shows approximately 9,600 clones, with 85% occurring only once. The entry originates in a study of somatic mutations in cytotoxic T cells in rheumatoid arthritis. At the level of the study: Each patient's diagnosis was followed right away by a blood draw (approximately 27 ml EDTA), before any treatment.

The germline V and J ends were trimmed by 1 base and 4 bases, with 8 bases remaining between them. Germline loops: CDR1 MGHRA, CDR2 YSYEKL. The CDR3 covers 13 residues. Study-level points and caveats: In rheumatoid arthritis patients, the slight underrepresentation of TRBV07 was not adjusted for multiple comparisons.

The chain carries TRBV4-1 and TRBJ2-7; D is uncertain. This TCR was recovered from an adult with rheumatoid arthritis. Material: CD8+ T cells sorted from blood. CDR3 amino acids: CASSQAGPYEQYF. Written as DNA, the CDR3 is TGCGCCAGCAGCCAAGCTGGTCCGTACGAGCAGTACTTC.